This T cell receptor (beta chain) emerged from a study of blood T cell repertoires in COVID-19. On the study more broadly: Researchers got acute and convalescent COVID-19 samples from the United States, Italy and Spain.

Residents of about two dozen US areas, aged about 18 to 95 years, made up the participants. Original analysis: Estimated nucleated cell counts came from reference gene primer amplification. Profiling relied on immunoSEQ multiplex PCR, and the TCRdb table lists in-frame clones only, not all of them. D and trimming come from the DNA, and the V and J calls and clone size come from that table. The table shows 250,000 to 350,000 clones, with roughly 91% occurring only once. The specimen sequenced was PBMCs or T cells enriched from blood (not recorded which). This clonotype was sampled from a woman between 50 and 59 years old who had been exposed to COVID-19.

The CDR3 DNA reads as TGTGCCAGCAGCCTCGGGGGACTAGCGGGGGACGGCACAGATACGCAGTATTTT. Encoded protein: CASSLGGLAGDGTDTQYF. The J gene is TRBJ2-3, the V gene TRBV7-9, with 14 bases matching TRBD2. Germline V gives CDR1 SEHNR, CDR2 FQNEAQ (reference sequence). The CDR3 totals 18 residues. With 5 bases clipped from V and 1 base from J, the junction kept 8 bases outside the gene matches.